A selection of T cell receptor beta chains follows, all from one sample in a study of blood T cell repertoires in COVID-19. TCRdb's copy holds only in-frame clones and misses some; the assay was immunoSEQ multiplex PCR. The sample includes some 250,000 clones, 75% to 90% of them seen just once. Specimen: PBMCs or T cells enriched from blood (not recorded which). All receptors derive from a man aged 40-49 years who had recovered from COVID-19. Both conserved end residues are part of each CDR3. Fields, in order: D gene, J gene, clone size, V gene, CDR3 protein, CDR3 DNA. The D gene is left open where the match is weak. Part of the rows lack a size; the others show once, few, many or a class for expanded clones.

TRBD1	TRBJ1-2	once	TRBV3-1/TRBV3-2	CASSYRQGRNYGYTF	TGTGCCAGCAGCTACCGACAGGGACGCAACTATGGCTACACCTTC
NA	TRBJ2-1	NA	TRBV7-9	CASSFSGSTYNEQFF	TGTGCCAGCAGTTTTAGCGGTTCGACCTACAATGAGCAGTTCTTC
NA	TRBJ1-1	NA	TRBV6-4	CASRGTYLNTEAFF	TGTGCCAGCAGAGGGACATACCTGAACACTGAAGCTTTCTTT
TRBD1	TRBJ1-3	few	TRBV6-5	CASSSDRAARNTIYF	TGTGCCAGCAGTTCCGACAGGGCGGCTAGGAACACCATATATTTT
NA	TRBJ1-2	NA	TRBV24-1	CATSDPRERLLGYTF	TGTGCCACCAGTGATCCGCGGGAGAGATTACTTGGCTACACCTTC
TRBD1	TRBJ1-1	NA	TRBV3-1/TRBV3-2	CASSHQDRAIEAFF	TGTGCCAGCAGCCATCAGGACAGGGCGATAGAAGCTTTCTTT
NA	TRBJ1-2	NA	TRBV3-1/TRBV3-2	CASSQGGNGMTYGYTF	TGTGCCAGCAGCCAAGGGGGAAACGGGATGACCTATGGCTACACCTTC
TRBD1	TRBJ1-1	NA	TRBV6-5	CASDRELPTEAFF	TGTGCCAGCGACAGGGAGCTACCCACTGAAGCTTTCTTT
NA	TRBJ1-2	NA	TRBV20-1	CSASAGTPFEGYTF	TGCAGTGCTAGTGCCGGGACACCCTTTGAAGGCTACACCTTC
NA	TRBJ2-1	NA	TRBV29-1	CSVERTAYNEQFF	TGCAGCGTTGAAAGGACAGCTTACAATGAGCAGTTCTTC
NA	TRBJ2-3	NA	TRBV29-1	CSVASTNPGDTQYF	TGCAGCGTCGCCTCCACCAACCCGGGAGATACGCAGTATTTT
NA	TRBJ2-5	NA	TRBV6-5	CASSYLAQETQYF	TGTGCCAGCAGTTACCTAGCGCAAGAGACCCAGTACTTC
TRBD2	TRBJ2-5	NA	TRBV19	CASSIRLTSGRTSQETQYF	TGTGCCAGTAGTATACGGTTAACTAGCGGGAGAACTAGCCAAGAGACCCAGTACTTC
TRBD2	TRBJ2-2	NA	TRBV9	CASRQGLAGVGELFF	TGTGCCAGCAGACAAGGACTAGCGGGAGTCGGGGAGCTGTTTTTT
TRBD2	TRBJ2-7	NA	TRBV12-3/TRBV12-4	CANLMGGRDEQYF	TGTGCCAATTTAATGGGCGGGAGAGACGAGCAGTACTTC
NA	TRBJ2-3	NA	TRBV19	CASRFSHRAGEVTDTQYF	TGTGCCAGTAGATTTTCCCACAGGGCGGGGGAAGTCACAGATACGCAGTATTTT
TRBD1	TRBJ1-5	NA	TRBV12-3/TRBV12-4	CASSFGQGQPQHF	TGTGCCAGCAGTTTCGGACAGGGACAGCCCCAGCATTTT
NA	TRBJ2-2	NA	TRBV7-3	CASSLSGGELFF	TGTGCCAGCAGCTTAAGCGGCGGGGAGCTGTTTTTT
NA	TRBJ1-2	NA	TRBV6-2/TRBV6-3	CASSLPAGASGYTF	TGTGCCAGCAGCCTACCCGCGGGGGCGAGTGGCTACACCTTC
NA	TRBJ1-2	NA	TRBV27	CASRTLTDRSIPSNYGYTF	TGTGCCAGCAGGACATTGACAGACAGAAGTATTCCCTCTAACTATGGCTACACCTTC
TRBD1	TRBJ2-3	many	TRBV6-4	CASSDSTGTGADTQYF	TGTGCCAGCAGTGACTCGACCGGGACAGGGGCAGATACGCAGTATTTT
NA	TRBJ1-2	few	TRBV28	CASSLQGGSNYGYTF	TGTGCCAGCAGTTTACAGGGTGGTAGTAACTATGGCTACACCTTC